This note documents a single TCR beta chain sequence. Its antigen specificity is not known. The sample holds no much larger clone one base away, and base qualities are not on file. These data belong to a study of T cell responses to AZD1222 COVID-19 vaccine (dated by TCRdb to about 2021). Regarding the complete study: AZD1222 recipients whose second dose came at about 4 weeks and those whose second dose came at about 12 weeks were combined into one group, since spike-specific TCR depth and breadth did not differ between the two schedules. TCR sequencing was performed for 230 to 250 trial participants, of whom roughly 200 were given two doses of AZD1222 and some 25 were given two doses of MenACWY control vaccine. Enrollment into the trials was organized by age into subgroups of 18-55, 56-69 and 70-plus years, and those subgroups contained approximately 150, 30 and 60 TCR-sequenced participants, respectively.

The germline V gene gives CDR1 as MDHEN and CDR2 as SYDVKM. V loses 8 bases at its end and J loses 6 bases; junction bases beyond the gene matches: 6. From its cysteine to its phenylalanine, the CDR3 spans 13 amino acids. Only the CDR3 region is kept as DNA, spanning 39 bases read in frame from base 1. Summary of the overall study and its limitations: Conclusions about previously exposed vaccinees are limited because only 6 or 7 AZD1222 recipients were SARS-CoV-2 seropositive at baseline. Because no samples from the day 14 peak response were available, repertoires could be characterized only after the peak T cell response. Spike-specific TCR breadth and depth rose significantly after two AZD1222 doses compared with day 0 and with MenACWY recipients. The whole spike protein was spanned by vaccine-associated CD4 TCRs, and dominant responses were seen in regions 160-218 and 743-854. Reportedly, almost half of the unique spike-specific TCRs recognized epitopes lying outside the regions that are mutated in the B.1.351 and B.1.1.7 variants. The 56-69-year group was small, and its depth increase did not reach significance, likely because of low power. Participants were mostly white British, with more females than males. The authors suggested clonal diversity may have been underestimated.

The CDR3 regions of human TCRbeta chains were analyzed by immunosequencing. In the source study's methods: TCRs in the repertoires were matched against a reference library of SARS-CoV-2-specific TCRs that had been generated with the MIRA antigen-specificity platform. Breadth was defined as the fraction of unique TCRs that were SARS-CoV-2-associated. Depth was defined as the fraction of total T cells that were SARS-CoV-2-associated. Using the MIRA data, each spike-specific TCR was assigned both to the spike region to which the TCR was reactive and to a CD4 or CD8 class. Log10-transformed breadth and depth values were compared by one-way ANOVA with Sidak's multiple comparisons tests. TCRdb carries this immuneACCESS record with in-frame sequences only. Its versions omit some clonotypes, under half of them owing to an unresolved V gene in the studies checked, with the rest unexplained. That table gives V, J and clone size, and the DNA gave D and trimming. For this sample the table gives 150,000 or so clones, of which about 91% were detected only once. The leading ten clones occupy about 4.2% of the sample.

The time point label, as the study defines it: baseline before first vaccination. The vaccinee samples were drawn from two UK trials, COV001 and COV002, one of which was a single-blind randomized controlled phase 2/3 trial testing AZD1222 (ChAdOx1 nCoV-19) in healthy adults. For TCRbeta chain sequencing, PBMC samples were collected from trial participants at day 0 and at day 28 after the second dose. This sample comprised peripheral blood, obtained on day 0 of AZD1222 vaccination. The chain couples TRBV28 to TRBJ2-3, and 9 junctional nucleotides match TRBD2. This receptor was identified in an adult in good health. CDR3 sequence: CASRAGGLDTQYF. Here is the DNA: TGTGCCAGCCGGGCGGGAGGGTTGGATACGCAGTATTTT. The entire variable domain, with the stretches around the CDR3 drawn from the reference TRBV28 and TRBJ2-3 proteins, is DVKVTQSSRYLVKRTGEKVFLECVQDMDHENMFWYRQDPGLGLRLIYFSYDVKMKEKGDIPEGYSVSREKKERFSLILESASTNQTSMYLCASRAGGLDTQYFGPGTRLTVL.